This T cell receptor (beta chain) is from a study of blood T cell repertoires in COVID-19. V lost 5 bases to trimming and J lost 0 bases; unmatched junction nucleotides: 5. Germline values: CDR1 SEHNR, CDR2 FQNEAQ (reference sequence). There are 16 residues in the CDR3. The authors' processing: Amplification with reference gene primers provided the estimates of nucleated cell counts. Repertoires were generated with immunoSEQ multiplex PCR, while TCRdb's copy carries only in-frame clones and drops some. That table furnishes V, J and clone size, whereas the DNA furnished D and trimming. The sample gives some 70,000 clones, approximately 80% of which show up once; approximately 10% is in the top ten.

The clonotype originates from a woman aged 45-65 years with acute or convalescent COVID-19. The gene calls are TRBV7-9 and TRBJ1-5; the match to TRBD1 covers 9 bases. Sequencing was done on a sample of peripheral blood. The CDR3: CASSRWTGASNQPQHF. CDR3 nucleotides: TGTGCCAGCAGCAGATGGACAGGGGCTAGCAATCAGCCCCAGCATTTT.